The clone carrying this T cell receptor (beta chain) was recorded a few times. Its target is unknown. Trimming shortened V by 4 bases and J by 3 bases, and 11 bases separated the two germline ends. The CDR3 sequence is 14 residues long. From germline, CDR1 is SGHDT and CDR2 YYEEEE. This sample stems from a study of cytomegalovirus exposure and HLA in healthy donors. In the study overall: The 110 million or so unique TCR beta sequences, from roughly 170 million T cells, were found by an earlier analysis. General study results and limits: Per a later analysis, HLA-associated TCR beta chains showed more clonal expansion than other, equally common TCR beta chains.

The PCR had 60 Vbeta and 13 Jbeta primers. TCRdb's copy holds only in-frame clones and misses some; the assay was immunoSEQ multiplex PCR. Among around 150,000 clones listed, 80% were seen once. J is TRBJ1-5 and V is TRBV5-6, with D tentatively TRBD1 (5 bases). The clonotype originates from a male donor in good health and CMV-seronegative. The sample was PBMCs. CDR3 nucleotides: TGTGCCAGCAGCAGGCAGGGCCCCAATCAGCCCCAGCATTTT. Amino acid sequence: CASSRQGPNQPQHF.